This T cell receptor beta chain was recorded in a study of molecular identifiers for immune sequencing clone quantification. This clonotype is medium-sized by share. The CDR3 length is 14 residues. V lost 3 bases and J 8 bases, leaving 16 bases between the germline ends. Per the germline V gene, CDR1 is MDHEN and CDR2 is SYDVKM. Bulk libraries came from a prior protocol with listed TCR primers. TCRdb reprocessed the PCR reads via MiXCR and lists one record per CDR3 protein. This sample carries around 8,000 distinct CDR3 sequences, around 33% of them seen once, and the ten largest clones take 5.3%. The sequencing input was naive CD8+ T cells from blood, with Jurkat cell RNA spiked in. Subset specified: FACS-sorted CD8+CD4-CCR7+CD45RA+ naive T cells. The TCR originated in a human donor in good health. Some libraries in this study had Jurkat cell RNA spiked in. The chain uses TRBV28 and TRBJ1-2; D ambiguous. The CDR3 bases are TGTGCCAGCAGTTTGGGTGGAACAGCGGGCGGCTACACCTTC. This encodes CASSLGGTAGGYTF.